This T cell receptor (beta chain) was identified in a study of blood T cell repertoires in COVID-19. This table comes from immunoSEQ multiplex PCR, and its TCRdb copy is limited to in-frame clones, with some not included. The data show roughly 500,000 clones, with around nine tenths seen just once and around 8% held by the top ten. Material for sequencing was PBMCs or T cells enriched from blood (not recorded which). The source of this sequence is an older woman who had recovered from COVID-19.

In DNA, the CDR3 is TGCGCCAAAGGAGGACTAGCCCTATTCTCTAACACCGGGGAGCTGTTTTTT. Encoded protein: CAKGGLALFSNTGELFF. The chain links TRBV10-1 to TRBJ2-2; 8 bases fit TRBD2. Per germline, CDR1 WNHNN and CDR2 SYGVQD (reference sequence). V dropped 10 bases and J dropped 2; count of bases not matched to a gene: 15. The CDR3 contains 17 residues.